The 5 T cell receptor beta chains in this list originate from one sample, sequenced in a study of blood T cell repertoires in COVID-19. TCRdb keeps only in-frame clones here, not all; method: immunoSEQ multiplex PCR. The profile shows 200,000 to 250,000 clones, roughly 82% of them singletons. The source material was peripheral blood. These receptors came from a middle-aged woman with acute or convalescent COVID-19.

This rearrangement joins TRBV11-2 to TRBJ1-5; D is ambiguous. The CDR3 has 14 amino acids. Germline CDR1 SGHAT, CDR2 FQNNGV. The V end was cut by 5 bases, the J end by 4 bases, with 12 bases between. The DNA of the CDR3 is TGTGCCAGCAGCCTTGGACTGTTAAATCAGCCCCAGCATTTT. Translating gives CASSLGLLNQPQHF.

V gene TRBV9 combines with J gene TRBJ2-1; 10 nucleotides align to TRBD1. Germline-derived CDR1 and CDR2 are SGDLS and YYNGEE. This CDR3 spans 16 amino acids. The J segment lost 10 bases and the V segment lost 4 bases, leaving 14 bases of the junction unmatched. The CDR3 DNA reads TGTGCCAGCAGCTCTGGCCCTCGGACAGGGGGAGGAGAGCAGTTCTTC. The encoded protein is CASSSGPRTGGGEQFF.

This clone was picked up a small number of times. The chain employs TRBV30 and TRBJ1-2, with D possibly matching TRBD1 (6 bases). V gave up 4 bases and J gave up 7 bases, with 10 bases separating them. The germline V gene encodes CDR1 GTSNPN and CDR2 SVGIG (reference sequence). This CDR3 spans 11 amino acids. The CDR3 protein is CAWKTGLGYTF. In DNA form, the CDR3 reads TGTGCCTGGAAAACAGGGCTTGGCTACACCTTC.

There are a few counts of this clone. This sequence joins TRBV10-1 and TRBJ1-3; 10 nucleotides match TRBD1. This CDR3 is 16 amino acids long. Germline values: CDR1 WNHNN, CDR2 SYGVQD (reference sequence). Losses at the gene ends were 0 bases for V and 4 bases for J; bases not matched to a gene: 3. In DNA form, the CDR3 reads TGCGCCAGCAGTGAGTCCGGGACAGGGGCGGGAAACACCATATATTTT. It is translated as CASSESGTGAGNTIYF.

This chain joins TRBV14 and TRBJ2-7; D ambiguous. Germline-derived CDR1 and CDR2 are SGHDN and FVKESK. The CDR3 sequence is 12 residues long. Trimming removed 1 base from V and 5 bases from J, with 6 bases in between. CDR3 region: CASSQAPDEQYF. The CDR3 region has the DNA TGTGCCAGCAGCCAAGCCCCTGACGAGCAGTACTTC.